This T cell receptor beta chain came from a study of blood T cell repertoires in COVID-19. Study at large: Specimens from acute and convalescent COVID-19 originated in the United States, Italy and Spain.

Profiling relied on immunoSEQ multiplex PCR, and the TCRdb table lists in-frame clones only, not all of them. The sample comprises around 200,000 clones, 65% to 90% of which are singletons, and about 4.5% rests with the top ten. This sequence was found in a man aged 45-60 years with acute or convalescent COVID-19. The sequenced sample was peripheral blood.

The CDR3 spells CASSSTGVYNSPLHF. The CDR3 coding sequence is TGTGCCAGCAGTTCGACAGGGGTCTATAATTCACCCCTCCACTTT. This chain joins TRBV27 and TRBJ1-6, with 8 bases lining up with TRBD1. The length of the CDR3 is 15 residues. V dropped 4 bases and J dropped 3; count of bases not matched to a gene: 2. The germline V gene encodes CDR1 MNHEY and CDR2 SMNVEV (reference sequence).